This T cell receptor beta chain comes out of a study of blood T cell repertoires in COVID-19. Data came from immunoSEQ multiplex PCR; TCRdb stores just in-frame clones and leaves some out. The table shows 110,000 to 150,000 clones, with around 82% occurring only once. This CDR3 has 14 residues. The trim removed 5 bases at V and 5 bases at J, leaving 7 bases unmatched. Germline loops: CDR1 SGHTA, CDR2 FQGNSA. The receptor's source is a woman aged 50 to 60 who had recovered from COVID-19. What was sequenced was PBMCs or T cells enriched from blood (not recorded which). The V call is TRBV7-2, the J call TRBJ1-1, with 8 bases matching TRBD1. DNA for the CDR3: TGTGCCAGCAGCCCAAGACAGGGGTATACTGAAGCTTTCTTT. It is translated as CASSPRQGYTEAFF.